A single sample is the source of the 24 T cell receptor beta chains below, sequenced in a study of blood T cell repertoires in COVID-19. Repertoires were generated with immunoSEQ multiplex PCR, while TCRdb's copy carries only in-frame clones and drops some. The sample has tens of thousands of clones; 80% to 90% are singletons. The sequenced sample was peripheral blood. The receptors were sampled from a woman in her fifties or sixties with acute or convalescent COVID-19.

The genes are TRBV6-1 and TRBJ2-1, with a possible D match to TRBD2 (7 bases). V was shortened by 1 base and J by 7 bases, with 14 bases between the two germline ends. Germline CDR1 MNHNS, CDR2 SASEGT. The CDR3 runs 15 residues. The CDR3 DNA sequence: TGTGCCAGCAGTGAAGAGGTAGAGGGGGGGAATGAGCAGTTCTTC. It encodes CASSEEVEGGNEQFF.

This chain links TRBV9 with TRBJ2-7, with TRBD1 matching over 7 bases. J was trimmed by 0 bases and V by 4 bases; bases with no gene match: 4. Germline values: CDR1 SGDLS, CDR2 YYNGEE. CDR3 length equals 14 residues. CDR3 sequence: CASSRQGFSYEQYF. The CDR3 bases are TGTGCCAGCAGCCGACAGGGTTTCTCCTACGAGCAGTACTTC.

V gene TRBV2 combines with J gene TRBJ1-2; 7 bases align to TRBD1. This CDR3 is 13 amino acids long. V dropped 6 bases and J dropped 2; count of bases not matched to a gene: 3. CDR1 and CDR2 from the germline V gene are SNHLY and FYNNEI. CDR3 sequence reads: CASRSGQNYGYTF. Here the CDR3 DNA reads TGTGCCAGCAGATCGGGACAGAACTATGGCTACACCTTC. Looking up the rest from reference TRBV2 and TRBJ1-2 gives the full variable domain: EPEVTQTPSHQVTQMGQEVILRCVPISNHLYFYWYRQILGQKVEFLVSFYNNEISEKSEIFDDQFSVERPDGSNFTLKIRSTKLEDSAMYFCASRSGQNYGYTFGSGTRLTVV.

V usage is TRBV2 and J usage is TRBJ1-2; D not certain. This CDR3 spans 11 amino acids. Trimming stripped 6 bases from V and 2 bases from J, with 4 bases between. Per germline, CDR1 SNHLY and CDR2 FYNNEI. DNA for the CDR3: TGTGCCAGCAGAACAAACTATGGCTACACCTTC. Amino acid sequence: CASRTNYGYTF.

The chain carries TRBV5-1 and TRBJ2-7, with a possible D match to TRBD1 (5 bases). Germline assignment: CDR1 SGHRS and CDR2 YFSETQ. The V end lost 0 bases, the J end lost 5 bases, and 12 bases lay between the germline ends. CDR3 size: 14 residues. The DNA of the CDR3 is TGCGCCAGCAGCTTGGGCAGGGTCAGCCACGAGCAGTACTTC. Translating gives CASSLGRVSHEQYF.

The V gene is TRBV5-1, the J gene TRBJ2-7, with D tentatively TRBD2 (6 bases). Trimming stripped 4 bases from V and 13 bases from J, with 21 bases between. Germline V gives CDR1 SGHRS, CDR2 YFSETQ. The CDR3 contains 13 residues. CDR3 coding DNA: TGCGCCAGCAGCGGCGCCGAAGGTGGGACTGCCTACTTC. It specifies CASSGAEGGTAYF. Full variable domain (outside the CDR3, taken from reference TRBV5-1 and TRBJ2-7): KAGVTQTPRYLIKTRGQQVTLSCSPISGHRSVSWYQQTPGQGLQFLFEYFSETQRNKGNFPGRFSGRQFSNSRSEMNVSTLELGDSALYLCASSGAEGGTAYFGPGTRLTVT.

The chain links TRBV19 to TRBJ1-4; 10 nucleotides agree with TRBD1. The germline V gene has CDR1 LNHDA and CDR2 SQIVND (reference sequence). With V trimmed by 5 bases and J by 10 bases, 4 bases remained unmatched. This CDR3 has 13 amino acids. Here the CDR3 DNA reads TGTGCCAGTAGTGCCGGACAGGGGGGAAAACTGTTTTTT. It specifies CASSAGQGGKLFF.

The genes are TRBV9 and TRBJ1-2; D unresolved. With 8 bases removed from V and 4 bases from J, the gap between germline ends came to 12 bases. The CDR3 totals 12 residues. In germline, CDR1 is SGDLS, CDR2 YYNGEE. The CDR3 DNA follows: TGTGCCAGTTCTGGGCCCCTCTATGGCTACACCTTC. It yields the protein CASSGPLYGYTF.

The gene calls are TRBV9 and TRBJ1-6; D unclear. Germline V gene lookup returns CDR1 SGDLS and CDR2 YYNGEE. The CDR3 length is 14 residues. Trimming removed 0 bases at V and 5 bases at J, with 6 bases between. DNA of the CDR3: TGTGCCAGCAGCGTAGGGAGCCATAATTCACCCCTCCACTTT. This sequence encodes CASSVGSHNSPLHF.

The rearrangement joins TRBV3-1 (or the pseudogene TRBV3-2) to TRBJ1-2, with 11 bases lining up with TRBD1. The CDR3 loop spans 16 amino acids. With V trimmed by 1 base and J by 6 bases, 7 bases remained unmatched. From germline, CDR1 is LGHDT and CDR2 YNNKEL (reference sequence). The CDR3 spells CASSQGGPGQGDGYTF. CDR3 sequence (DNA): TGTGCCAGCAGCCAAGGGGGCCCGGGACAGGGGGATGGCTACACCTTC.

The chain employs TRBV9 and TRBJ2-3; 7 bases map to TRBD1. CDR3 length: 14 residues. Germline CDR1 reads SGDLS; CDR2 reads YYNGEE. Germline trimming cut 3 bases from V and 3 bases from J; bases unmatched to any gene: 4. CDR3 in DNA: TGTGCCAGCAGCGAGGGGGCGGCGACAGATACGCAGTATTTT. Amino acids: CASSEGAATDTQYF.

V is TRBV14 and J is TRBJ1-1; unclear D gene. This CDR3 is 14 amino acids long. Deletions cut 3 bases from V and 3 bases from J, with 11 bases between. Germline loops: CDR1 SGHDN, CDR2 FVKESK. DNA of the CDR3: TGTGCCAGCAGCCAGGCGGGATCGCACACTGAAGCTTTCTTT. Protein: CASSQAGSHTEAFF.

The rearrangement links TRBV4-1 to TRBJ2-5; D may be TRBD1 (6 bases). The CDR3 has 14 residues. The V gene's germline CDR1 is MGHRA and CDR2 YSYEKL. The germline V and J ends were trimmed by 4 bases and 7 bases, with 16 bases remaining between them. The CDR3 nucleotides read TGCGCCAGCAGCCCCGAGGCAGGGGCATCGACCCAGTACTTC. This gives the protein CASSPEAGASTQYF.

The CDR3, as DNA: TGTGCCAGCAGCCTCCGGGACAGGGAAGGCTACACCTTC. Protein product: CASSLRDREGYTF. The chain employs TRBV7-3 and TRBJ1-2; 9 nucleotides line up with TRBD1. This CDR3 is built from 13 residues. Trimming at V came to 5 bases and at J to 8 bases, leaving 6 bases not matched to a gene. Germline V gene lookup returns CDR1 SGHTA and CDR2 FQGTGA.

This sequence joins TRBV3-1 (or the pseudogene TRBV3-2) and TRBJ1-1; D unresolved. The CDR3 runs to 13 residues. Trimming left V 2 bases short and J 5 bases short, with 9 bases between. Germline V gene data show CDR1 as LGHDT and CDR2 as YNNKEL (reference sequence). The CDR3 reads CASSQSPRTEAFF. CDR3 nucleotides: TGTGCCAGCAGCCAATCCCCCAGAACTGAAGCTTTCTTT.

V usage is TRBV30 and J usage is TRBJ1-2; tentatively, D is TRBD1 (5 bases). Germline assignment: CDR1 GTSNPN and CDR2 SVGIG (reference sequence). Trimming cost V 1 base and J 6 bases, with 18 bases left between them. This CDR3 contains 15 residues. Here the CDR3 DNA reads TGTGCCTGGAGTGCCGTGACAGTTACTAAGGATGGCTACACCTTC. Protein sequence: CAWSAVTVTKDGYTF.

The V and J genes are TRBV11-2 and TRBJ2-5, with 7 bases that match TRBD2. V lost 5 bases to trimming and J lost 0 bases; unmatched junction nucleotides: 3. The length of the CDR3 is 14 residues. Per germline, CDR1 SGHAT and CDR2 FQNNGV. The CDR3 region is CASSRRGYQETQYF. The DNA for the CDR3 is TGTGCCAGCAGCCGGCGGGGGTACCAAGAGACCCAGTACTTC.

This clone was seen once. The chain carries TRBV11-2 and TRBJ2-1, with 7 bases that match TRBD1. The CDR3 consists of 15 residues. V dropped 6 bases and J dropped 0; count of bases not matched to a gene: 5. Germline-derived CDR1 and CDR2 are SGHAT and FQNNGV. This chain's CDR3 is CASRLGQISYNEQFF. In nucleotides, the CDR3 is TGTGCCAGCAGGCTGGGACAGATCTCCTACAATGAGCAGTTCTTC.

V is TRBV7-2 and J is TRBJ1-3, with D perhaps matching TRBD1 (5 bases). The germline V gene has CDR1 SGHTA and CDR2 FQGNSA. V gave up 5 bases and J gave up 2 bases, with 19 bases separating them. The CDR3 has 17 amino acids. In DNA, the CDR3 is TGTGCCAGCAGCCCCCTGGGGGGGTCGGGACCTGGAAACACCATATATTTT. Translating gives CASSPLGGSGPGNTIYF.

The CDR3 sequence: CASSIRDNSNQPQHF. As DNA, the CDR3 is TGTGCCAGTAGTATCCGGGACAATAGCAATCAGCCCCAGCATTTT. The rearrangement uses TRBV19 and TRBJ1-5; D is perhaps TRBD1 (6 bases). V was clipped by 3 bases and J by 0 bases, with 9 bases between them. The CDR3 is 15 residues long. In germline, CDR1 is LNHDA, CDR2 SQIVND (reference sequence).

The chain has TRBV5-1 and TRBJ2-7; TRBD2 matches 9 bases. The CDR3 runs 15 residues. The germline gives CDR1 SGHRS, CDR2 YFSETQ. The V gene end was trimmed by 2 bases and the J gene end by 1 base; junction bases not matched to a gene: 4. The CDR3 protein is CASSFGGGGSYEQYF. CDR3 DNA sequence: TGCGCCAGCAGCTTTGGCGGGGGGGGATCCTACGAGCAGTACTTC.

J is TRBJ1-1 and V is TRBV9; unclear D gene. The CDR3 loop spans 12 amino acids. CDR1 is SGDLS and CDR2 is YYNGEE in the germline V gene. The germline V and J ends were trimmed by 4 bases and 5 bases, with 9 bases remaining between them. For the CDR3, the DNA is TGTGCCAGCAGCCCCCCCAGTACTGAAGCTTTCTTT. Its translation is CASSPPSTEAFF.

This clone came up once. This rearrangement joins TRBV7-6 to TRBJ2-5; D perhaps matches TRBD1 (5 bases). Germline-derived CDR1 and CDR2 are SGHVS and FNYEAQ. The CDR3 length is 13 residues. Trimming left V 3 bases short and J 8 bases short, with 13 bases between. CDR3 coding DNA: TGTGCCAGCAGCTTGCAGGGCAGGGATACCCAGTACTTC. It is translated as CASSLQGRDTQYF.

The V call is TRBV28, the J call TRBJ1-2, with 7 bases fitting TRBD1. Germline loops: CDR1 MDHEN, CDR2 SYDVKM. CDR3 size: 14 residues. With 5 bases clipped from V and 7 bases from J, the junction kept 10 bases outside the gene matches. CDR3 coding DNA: TGTGCCAGCAGTCCATCGGACAGGAAGACTGGCTACACCTTC. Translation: CASSPSDRKTGYTF.